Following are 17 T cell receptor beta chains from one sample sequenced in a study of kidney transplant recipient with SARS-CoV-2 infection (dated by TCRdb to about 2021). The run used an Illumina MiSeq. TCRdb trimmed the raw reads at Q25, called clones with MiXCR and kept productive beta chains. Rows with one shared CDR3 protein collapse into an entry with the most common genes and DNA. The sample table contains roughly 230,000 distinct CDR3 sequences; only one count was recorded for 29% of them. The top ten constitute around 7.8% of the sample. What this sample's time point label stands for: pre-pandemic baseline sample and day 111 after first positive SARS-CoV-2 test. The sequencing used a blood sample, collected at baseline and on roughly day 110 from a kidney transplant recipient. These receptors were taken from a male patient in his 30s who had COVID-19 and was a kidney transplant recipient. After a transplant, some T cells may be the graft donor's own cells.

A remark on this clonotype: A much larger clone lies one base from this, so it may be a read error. CDR3 bases: TGCGGTGCTACCAACGGACTGCTTTATAATGAAAAACTGTTTTTT. Its protein product is CGATNGLLYNEKLFF. The chain links TRBV20-1 to TRBJ1-4; D gene ambiguous. There are 15 residues in the CDR3. CDR1 and CDR2 (germline): DFQATT, SNEGSKA (reference sequence).

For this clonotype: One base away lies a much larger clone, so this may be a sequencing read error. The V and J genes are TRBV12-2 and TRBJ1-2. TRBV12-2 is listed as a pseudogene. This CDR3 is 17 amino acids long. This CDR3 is CASRQSRTPRKTYGYTF. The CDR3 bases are TGTGCAAGTCGCCAAAGTAGGACTCCACGAAAGACCTATGGCTACACCTTC.

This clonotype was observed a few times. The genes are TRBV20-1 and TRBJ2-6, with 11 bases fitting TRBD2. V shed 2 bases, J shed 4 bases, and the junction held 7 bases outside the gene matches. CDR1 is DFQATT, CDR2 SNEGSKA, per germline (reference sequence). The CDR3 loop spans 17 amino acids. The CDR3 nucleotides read TGCAGTGCTAGATCACTAGCGGGAGAAGCGGGGGCCAACGTCCTGACTTTC. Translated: CSARSLAGEAGANVLTF.

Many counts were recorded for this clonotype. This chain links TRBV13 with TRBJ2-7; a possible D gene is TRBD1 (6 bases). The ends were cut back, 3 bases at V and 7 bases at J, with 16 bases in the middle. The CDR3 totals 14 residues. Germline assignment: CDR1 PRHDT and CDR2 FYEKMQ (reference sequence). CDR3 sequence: CASSFVNREGEQYF. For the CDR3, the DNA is TGTGCCAGCAGCTTCGTTAACAGGGAAGGGGAGCAGTACTTC.

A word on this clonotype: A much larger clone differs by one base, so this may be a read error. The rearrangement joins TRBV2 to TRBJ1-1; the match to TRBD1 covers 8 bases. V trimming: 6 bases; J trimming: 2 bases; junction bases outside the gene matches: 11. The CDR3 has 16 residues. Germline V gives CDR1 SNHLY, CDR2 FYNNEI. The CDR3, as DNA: TGTGCCAGCAGGCCGAGACAGGGGACGTTAAACACTGAAGCTTTCTTT. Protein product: CASRPRQGTLNTEAFF.

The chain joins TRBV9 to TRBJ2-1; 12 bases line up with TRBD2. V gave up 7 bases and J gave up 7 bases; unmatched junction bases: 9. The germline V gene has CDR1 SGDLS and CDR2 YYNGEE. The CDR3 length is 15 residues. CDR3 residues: CASGTGTSGWNEQFF. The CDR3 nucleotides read TGTGCCAGCGGCACCGGGACTAGCGGGTGGAATGAGCAGTTCTTC. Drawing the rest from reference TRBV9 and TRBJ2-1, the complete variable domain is DSGVTQTPKHLITATGQRVTLRCSPRSGDLSVYWYQQSLDQGLQFLIQYYNGEERAKGNILERFSAQQFPDLHSELNLSSLELGDSALYFCASGTGTSGWNEQFFGPGTRLTVL.

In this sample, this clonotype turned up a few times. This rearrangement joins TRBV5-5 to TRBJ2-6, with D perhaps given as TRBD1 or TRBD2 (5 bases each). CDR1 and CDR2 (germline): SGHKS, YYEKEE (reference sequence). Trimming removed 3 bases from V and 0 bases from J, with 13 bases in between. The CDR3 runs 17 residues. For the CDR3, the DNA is TGTGCCAGCAGCTCCGGGACGCCAGACTCTGGGGCCAACGTCCTGACTTTC. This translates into CASSSGTPDSGANVLTF.

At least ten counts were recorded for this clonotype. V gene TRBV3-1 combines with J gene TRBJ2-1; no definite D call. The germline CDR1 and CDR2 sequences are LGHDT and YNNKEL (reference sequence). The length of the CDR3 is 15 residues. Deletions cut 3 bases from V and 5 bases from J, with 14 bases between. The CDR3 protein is CASSQGRAPNNEQFF. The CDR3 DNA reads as TGTGCCAGCAGCCAGGGAAGGGCCCCTAACAATGAGCAGTTCTTC.

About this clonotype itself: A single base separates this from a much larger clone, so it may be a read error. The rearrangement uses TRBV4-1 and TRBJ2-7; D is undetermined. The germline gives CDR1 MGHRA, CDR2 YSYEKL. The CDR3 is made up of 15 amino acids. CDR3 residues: CASSQDLAAHYGQYF. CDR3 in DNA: TGCGCCAGCAGCCAAGACCTGGCAGCACACTACGGGCAGTACTTC.

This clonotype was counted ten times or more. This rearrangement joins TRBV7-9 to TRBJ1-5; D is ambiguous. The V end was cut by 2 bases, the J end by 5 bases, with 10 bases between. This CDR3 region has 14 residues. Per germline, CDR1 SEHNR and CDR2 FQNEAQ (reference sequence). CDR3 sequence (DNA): TGTGCCAGCAGCTTAAAGGGAGTAGATCAGCCCCAGCATTTT. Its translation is CASSLKGVDQPQHF.

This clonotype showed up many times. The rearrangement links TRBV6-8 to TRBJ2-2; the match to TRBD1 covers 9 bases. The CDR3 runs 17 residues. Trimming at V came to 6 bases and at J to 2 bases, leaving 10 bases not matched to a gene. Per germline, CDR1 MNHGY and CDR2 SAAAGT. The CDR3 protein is CASSGDRVPINTGELFF. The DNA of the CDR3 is TGTGCCAGCAGCGGGGACAGGGTACCCATCAACACCGGGGAGCTGTTTTTT.

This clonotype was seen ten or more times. CDR3: CASAWAPPGRQETQYF. The CDR3 coding sequence is TGCGCCAGCGCGTGGGCGCCCCCGGGCAGACAAGAGACCCAGTACTTC. The chain employs TRBV5-1 and TRBJ2-5, with D uncertain. Trimming shortened V by 7 bases and J by 2 bases, and 21 bases separated the two germline ends. Germline assignment: CDR1 SGHRS and CDR2 YFSETQ. The CDR3 covers 16 residues. The entire variable domain, with the rest obtained from reference TRBV5-1 and TRBJ2-5, is as follows: KAGVTQTPRYLIKTRGQQVTLSCSPISGHRSVSWYQQTPGQGLQFLFEYFSETQRNKGNFPGRFSGRQFSNSRSEMNVSTLELGDSALYLCASAWAPPGRQETQYFGPGTRLLVL.

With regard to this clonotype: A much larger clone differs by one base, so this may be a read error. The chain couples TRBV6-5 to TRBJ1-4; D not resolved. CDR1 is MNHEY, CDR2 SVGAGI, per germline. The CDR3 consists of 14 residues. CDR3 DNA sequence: TGTGCCGGCAGTTACGGGCAGATTAATGAAAAACTGTTTTTT. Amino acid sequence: CAGSYGQINEKLFF.

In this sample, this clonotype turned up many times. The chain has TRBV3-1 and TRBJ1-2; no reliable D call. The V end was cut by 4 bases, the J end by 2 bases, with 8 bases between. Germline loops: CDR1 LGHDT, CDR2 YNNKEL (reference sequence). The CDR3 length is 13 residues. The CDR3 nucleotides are TGTGCCAGCAGCCGCGAGGGCAACTATGGCTACACCTTC. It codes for CASSREGNYGYTF.

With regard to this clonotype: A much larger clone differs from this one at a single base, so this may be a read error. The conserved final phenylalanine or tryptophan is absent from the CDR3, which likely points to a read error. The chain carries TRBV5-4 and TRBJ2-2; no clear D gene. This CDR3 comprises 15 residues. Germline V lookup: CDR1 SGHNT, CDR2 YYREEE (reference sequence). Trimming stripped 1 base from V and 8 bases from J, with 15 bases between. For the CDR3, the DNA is TGTGCCAGCAGCTTGATGGTATCGGTTGAAGGGGAGCTGTTTCTT. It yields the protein CASSLMVSVEGELFL.

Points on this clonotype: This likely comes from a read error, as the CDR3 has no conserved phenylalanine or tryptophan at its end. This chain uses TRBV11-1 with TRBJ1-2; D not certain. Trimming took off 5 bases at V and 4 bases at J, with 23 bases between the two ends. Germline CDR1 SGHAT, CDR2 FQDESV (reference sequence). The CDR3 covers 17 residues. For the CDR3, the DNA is TGTGCCAGCAGCACTCGAGTTAAGGCTGGAAAGACCTATGGCTACACCATC. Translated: CASSTRVKAGKTYGYTI.

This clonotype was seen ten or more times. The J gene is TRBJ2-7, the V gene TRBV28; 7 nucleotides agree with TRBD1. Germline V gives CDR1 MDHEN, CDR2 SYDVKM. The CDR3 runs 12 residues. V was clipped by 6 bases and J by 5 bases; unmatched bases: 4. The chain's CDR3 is CASRTGYHEQYF. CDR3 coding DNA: TGTGCCAGCAGGACAGGGTACCACGAGCAGTACTTC.